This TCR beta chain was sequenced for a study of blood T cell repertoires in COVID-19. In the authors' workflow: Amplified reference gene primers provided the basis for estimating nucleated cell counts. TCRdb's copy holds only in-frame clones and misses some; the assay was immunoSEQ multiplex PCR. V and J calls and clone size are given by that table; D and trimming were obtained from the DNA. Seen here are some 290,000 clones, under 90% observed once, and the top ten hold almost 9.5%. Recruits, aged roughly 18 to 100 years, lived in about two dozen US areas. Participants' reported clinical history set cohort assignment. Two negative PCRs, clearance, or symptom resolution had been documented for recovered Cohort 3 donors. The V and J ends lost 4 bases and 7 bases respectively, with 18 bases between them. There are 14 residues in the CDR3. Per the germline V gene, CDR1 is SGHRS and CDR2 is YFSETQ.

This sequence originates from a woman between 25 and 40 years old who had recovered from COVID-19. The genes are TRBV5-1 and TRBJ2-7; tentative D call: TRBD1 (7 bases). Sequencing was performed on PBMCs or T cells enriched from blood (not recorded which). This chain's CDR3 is CASSVGRQGLEQYF. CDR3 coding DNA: TGCGCCAGCAGCGTGGGACGACAGGGACTGGAGCAGTACTTC.